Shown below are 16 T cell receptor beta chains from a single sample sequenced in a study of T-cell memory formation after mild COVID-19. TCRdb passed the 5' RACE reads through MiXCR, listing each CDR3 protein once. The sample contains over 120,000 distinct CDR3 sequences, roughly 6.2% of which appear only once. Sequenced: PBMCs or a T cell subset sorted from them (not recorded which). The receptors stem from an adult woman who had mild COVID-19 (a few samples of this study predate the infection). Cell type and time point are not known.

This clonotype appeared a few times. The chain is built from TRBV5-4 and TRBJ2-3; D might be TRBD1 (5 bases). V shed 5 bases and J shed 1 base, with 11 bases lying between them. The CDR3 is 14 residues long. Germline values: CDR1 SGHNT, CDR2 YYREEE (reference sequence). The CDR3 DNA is TGTGCCAGCAGACAGGACGGCGGCACAGATACGCAGTATTTT. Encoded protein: CASRQDGGTDTQYF.

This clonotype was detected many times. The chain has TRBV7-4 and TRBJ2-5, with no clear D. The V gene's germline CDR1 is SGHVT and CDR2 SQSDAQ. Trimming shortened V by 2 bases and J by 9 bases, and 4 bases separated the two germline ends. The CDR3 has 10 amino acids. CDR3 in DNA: TGTGCCAGCAGCTTAAGGGCCCAGTACTTC. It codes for CASSLRAQYF.

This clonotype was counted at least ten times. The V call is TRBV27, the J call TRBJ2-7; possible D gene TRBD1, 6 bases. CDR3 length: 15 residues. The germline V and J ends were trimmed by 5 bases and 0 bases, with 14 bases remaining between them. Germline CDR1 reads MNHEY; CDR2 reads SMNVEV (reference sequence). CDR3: CASSRTAQSSYEQYF. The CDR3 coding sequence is TGTGCCAGCAGTAGGACAGCTCAAAGCTCCTACGAGCAGTACTTC.

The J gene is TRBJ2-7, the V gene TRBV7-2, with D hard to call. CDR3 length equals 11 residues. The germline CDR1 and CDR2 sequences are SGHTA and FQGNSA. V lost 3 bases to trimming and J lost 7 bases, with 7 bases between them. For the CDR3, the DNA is TGTGCCAGCAGCTTTGGGGTAGAGCAGTACTTC. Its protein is CASSFGVEQYF.

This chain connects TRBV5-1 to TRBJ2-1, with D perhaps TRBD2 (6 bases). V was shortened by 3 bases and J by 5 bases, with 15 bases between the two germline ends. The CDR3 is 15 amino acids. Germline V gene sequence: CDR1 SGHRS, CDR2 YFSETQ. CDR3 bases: TGCGCCAGCAGCTCGCGCCGGGGGACGAACAATGAGCAGTTCTTC. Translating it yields CASSSRRGTNNEQFF.

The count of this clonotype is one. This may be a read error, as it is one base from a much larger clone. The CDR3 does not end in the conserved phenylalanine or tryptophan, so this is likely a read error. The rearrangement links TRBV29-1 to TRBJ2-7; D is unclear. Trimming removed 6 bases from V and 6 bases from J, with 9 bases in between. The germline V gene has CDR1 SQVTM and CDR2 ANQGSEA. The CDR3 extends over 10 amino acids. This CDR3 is CSVADFEQYL. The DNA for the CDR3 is TGCAGCGTGGCGGATTTCGAGCAGTACTTA.

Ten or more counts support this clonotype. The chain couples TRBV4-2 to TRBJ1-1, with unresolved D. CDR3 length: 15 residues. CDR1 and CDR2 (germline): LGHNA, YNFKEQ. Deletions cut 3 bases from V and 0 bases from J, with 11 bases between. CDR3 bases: TGTGCCAGCAGCCAGACACTAATCATGAACACTGAAGCTTTCTTT. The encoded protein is CASSQTLIMNTEAFF.

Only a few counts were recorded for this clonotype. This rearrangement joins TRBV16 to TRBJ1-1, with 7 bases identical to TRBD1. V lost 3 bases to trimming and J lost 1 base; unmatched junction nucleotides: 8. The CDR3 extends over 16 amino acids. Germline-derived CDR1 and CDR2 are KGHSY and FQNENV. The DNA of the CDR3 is TGTGCCAGCAGCCAGCCGAAGACAGGGCGGAACACTGAAGCTTTCTTT. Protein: CASSQPKTGRNTEAFF.

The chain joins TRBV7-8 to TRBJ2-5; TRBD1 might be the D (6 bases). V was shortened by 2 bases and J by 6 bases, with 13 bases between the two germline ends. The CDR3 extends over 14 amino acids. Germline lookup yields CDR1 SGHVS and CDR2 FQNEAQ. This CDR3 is CASSLTGLFKTQYF. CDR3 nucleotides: TGTGCCAGCAGCTTAACAGGGCTCTTTAAGACCCAGTACTTC.

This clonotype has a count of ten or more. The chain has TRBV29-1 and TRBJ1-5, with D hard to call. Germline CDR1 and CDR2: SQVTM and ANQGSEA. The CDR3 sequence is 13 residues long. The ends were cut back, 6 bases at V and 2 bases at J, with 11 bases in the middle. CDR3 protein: CSVVSGGNQPQHF. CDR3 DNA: TGCAGCGTCGTGAGTGGAGGCAATCAGCCCCAGCATTTT.

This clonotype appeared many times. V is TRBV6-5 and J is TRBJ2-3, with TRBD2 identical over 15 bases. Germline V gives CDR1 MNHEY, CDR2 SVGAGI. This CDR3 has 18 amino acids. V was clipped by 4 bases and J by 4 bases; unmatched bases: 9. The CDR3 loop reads CASSFRTSGGAFADTQYF. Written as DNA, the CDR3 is TGTGCCAGCAGTTTTAGGACTAGCGGGGGGGCTTTTGCAGATACGCAGTATTTT.

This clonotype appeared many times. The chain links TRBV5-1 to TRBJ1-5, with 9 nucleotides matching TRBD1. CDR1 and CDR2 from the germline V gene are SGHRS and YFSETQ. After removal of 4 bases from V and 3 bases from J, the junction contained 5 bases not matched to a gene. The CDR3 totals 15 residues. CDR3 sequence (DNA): TGCGCCAGCAGCCCGACAGGGGGTACCAATCAGCCCCAGCATTTT. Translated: CASSPTGGTNQPQHF.

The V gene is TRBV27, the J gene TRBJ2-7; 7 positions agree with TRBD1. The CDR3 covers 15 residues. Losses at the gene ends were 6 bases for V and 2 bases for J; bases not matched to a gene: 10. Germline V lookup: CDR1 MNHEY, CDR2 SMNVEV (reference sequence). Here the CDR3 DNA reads TGTGCCAGCAGGCGCACCAGGGGGAACACCTACGAGCAGTACTTC. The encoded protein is CASRRTRGNTYEQYF.

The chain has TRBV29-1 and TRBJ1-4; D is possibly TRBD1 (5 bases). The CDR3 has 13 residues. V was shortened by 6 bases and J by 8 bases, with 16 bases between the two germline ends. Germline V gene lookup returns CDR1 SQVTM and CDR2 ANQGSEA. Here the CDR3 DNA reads TGCAGCGTCCAGGGTGGTCCTGCGGAAAAACTGTTTTTT. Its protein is CSVQGGPAEKLFF.

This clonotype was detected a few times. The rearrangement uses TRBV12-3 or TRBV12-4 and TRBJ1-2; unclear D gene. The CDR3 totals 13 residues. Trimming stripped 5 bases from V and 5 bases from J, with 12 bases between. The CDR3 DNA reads TGTGCCAGCAGTGCCGGGCCCGCTTATGGCTACACCTTC. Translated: CASSAGPAYGYTF.

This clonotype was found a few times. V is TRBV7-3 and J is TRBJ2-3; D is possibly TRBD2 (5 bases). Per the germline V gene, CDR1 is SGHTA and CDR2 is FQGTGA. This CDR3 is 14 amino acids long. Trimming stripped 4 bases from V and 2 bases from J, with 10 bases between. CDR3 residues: CASSSGIPTDTQYF. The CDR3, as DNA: TGTGCCAGCAGCTCGGGGATTCCCACAGATACGCAGTATTTT.